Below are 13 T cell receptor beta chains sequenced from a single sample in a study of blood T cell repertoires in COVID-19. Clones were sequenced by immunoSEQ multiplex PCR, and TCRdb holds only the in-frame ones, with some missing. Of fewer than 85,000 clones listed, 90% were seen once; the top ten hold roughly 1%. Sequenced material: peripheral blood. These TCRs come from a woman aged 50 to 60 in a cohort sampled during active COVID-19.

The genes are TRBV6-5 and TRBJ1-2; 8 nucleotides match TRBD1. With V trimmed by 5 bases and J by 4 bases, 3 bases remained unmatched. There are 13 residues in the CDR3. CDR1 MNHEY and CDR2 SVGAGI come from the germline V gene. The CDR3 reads CASSLGTGYGYTF. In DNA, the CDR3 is TGTGCCAGCAGTCTTGGGACAGGCTATGGCTACACCTTC.

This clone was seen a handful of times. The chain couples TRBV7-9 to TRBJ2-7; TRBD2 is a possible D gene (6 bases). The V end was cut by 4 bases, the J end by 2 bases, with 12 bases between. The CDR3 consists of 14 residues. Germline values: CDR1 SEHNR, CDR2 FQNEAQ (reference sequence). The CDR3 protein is CASSSGLHTYEQYF. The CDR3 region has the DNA TGTGCCAGCAGCTCGGGACTGCACACCTACGAGCAGTACTTC.

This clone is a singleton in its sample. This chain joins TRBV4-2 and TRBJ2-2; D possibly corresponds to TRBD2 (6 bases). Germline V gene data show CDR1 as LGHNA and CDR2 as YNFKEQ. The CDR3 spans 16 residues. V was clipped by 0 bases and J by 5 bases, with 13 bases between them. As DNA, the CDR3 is TGTGCCAGCAGCCAAGAAGGGACTCCCCCAACCGGGGAGCTGTTTTTT. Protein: CASSQEGTPPTGELFF.

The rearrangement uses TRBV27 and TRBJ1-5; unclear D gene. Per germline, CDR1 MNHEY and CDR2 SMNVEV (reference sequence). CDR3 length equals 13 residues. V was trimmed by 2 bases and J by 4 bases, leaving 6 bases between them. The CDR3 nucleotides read TGTGCCAGCAGTTTACAGTGGAATCAGCCCCAGCATTTT. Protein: CASSLQWNQPQHF.

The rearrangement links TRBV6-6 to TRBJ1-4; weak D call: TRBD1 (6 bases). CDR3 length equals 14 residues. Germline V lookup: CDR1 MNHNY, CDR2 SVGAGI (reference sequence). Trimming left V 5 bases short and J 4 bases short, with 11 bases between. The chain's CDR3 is CASSRTVNNEKLFF. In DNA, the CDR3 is TGTGCCAGCAGTCGGACAGTTAATAATGAAAAACTGTTTTTT.

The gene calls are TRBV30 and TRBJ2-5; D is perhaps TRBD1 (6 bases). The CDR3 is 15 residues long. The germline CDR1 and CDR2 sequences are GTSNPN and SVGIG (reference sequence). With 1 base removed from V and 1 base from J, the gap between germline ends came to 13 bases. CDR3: CAWSAGTSIQETQYF. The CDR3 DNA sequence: TGTGCCTGGAGTGCAGGGACAAGCATCCAAGAGACCCAGTACTTC.

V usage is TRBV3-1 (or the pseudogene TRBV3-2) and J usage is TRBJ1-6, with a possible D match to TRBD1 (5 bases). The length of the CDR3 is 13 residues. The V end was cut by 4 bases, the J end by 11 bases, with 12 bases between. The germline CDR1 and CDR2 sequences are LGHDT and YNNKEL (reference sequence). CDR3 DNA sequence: TGTGCCAGCAGCCTCCAGGGCTTTGCACCCCTCCACTTT. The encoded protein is CASSLQGFAPLHF.

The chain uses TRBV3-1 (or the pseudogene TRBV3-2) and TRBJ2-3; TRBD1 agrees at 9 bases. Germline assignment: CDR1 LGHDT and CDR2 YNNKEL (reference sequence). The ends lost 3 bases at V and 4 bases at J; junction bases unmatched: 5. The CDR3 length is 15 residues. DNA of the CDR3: TGTGCCAGCAGCCAGGGGACAGGGATTTCAGATACGCAGTATTTT. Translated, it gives CASSQGTGISDTQYF.

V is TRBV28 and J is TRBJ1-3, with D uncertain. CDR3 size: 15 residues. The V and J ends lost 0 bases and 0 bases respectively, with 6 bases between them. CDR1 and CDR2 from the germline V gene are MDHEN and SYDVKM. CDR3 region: CASSLWSDSGNTIYF. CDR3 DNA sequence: TGTGCCAGCAGTTTATGGTCAGACTCTGGAAACACCATATATTTT.

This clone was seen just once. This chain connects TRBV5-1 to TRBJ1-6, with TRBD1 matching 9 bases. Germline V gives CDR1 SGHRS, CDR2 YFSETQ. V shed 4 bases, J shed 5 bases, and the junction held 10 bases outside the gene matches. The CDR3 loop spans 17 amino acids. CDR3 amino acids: CASSRQGETLHNSPLHF. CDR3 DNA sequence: TGCGCCAGCAGCCGACAGGGGGAGACCCTACATAATTCACCCCTCCACTTT.

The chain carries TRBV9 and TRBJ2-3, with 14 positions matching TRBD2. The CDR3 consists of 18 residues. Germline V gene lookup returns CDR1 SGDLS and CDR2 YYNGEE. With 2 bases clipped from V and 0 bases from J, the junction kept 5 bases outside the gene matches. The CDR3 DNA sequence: TGTGCCAGCAGCGTTGGACTAGCGGGAGGTGTAAGCACAGATACGCAGTATTTT. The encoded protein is CASSVGLAGGVSTDTQYF.

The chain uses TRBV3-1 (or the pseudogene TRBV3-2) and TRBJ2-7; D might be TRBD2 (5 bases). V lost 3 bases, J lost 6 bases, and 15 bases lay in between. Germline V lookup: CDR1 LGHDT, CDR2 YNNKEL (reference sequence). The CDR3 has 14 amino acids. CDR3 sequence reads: CASSHGVGVGEQYF. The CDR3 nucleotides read TGTGCCAGCAGCCACGGAGTGGGAGTAGGCGAGCAGTACTTC.

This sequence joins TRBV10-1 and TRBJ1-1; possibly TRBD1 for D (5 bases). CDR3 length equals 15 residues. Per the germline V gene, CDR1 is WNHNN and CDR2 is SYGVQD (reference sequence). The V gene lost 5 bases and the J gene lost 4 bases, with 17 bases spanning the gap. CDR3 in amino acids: CASSPSGGLRTEAFF. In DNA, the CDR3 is TGCGCCAGCAGTCCCTCCGGGGGACTACGCACTGAAGCTTTCTTT.